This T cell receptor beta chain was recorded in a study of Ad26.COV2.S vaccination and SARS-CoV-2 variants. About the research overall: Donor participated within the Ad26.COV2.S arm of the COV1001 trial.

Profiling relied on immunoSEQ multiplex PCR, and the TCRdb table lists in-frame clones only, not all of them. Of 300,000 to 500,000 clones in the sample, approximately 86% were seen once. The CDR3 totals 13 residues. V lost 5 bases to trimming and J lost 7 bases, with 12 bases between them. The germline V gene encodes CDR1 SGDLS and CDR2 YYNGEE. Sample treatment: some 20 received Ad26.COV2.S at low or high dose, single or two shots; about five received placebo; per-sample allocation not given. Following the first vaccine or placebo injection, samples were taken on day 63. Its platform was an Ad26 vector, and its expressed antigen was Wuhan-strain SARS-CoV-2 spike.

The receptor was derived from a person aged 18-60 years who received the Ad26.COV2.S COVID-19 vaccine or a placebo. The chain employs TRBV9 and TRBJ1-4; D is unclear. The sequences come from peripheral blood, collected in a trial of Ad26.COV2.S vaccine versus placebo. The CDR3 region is CASRGGSSEKLFF. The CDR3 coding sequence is TGTGCCAGCAGGGGAGGTTCTAGTGAAAAACTGTTTTTT.